Below are 17 T cell receptor beta chains sequenced from a single sample in a study of beta chain features in type 1 diabetes. Study findings and constraints: For Type 1 diabetes patients, all four CD4+ subsets carried TCRB CDR3s that were moderately but significantly shorter.

The whole isolated RNA underwent reverse transcription, so sequencing captured expressed TCRB transcripts. Repertoires were generated with immunoSEQ multiplex PCR, while TCRdb's copy carries only in-frame clones and drops some. The profile shows hundreds of thousands of clones, about an eighth of them singletons. These TCRs are of unknown antigen specificity. The material sequenced was naive CD4+ T cells from blood. Receptors were obtained from a man younger than 35 with type 1 diabetes.

A few counts support this clone. V usage is TRBV29-1 and J usage is TRBJ1-1; TRBD1 matches at 7 bases. Germline V gene lookup returns CDR1 SQVTM and CDR2 ANQGSEA. This CDR3 contains 13 residues. V was pared by 7 bases and J by 1 base, with 6 bases of the junction left unmatched. CDR3 residues: CSATGQSNTEAFF. The DNA for the CDR3 is TGCAGCGCTACGGGACAGTCGAACACTGAAGCTTTCTTT. The whole variable domain, filled in from reference TRBV29-1 and TRBJ1-1, reads SAVISQKPSRDICQRGTSLTIQCQVDSQVTMMFWYRQQPGQSLTLIATANQGSEATYESGFVIDKFPISRPNLTFSTLTVSNMSPEDSSIYLCSATGQSNTEAFFGQGTRLTVV.

The chain is built from TRBV14 and TRBJ2-5; 8 bases are a match to TRBD1. Germline assignment: CDR1 SGHDN and CDR2 FVKESK. V shed 0 bases, J shed 6 bases, and the junction held 9 bases outside the gene matches. The CDR3 loop spans 16 amino acids. DNA for the CDR3: TGTGCCAGCAGCCAAGACTTAGGACAGGGAGGAAAGACCCAGTACTTC. Translation: CASSQDLGQGGKTQYF.

This clone was seen a few times. The gene calls are TRBV27 and TRBJ1-2; TRBD1 might be the D (6 bases). CDR1 MNHEY and CDR2 SMNVEV come from the germline V gene (reference sequence). CDR3 length equals 14 residues. Trimming shortened V by 6 bases and J by 2 bases, and 13 bases separated the two germline ends. CDR3 protein: CASRGAGKNYGYTF. In DNA, the CDR3 is TGTGCCAGCAGGGGGGCGGGGAAGAACTATGGCTACACCTTC.

The J gene is TRBJ2-1, the V gene TRBV25-1; D gene ambiguous. CDR1 is MGHDK, CDR2 SYGVNS, per germline. Trimming shortened V by 5 bases and J by 8 bases, and 10 bases separated the two germline ends. CDR3 length equals 12 residues. This chain's CDR3 is CASSPGWDEQFF. In DNA form, the CDR3 reads TGTGCCAGCAGTCCCGGGTGGGATGAGCAGTTCTTC. The variable domain in full, completed from reference TRBV25-1 and TRBJ2-1, reads EADIYQTPRYLVIGTGKKITLECSQTMGHDKMYWYQQDPGMELHLIHYSYGVNSTEKGDLSSESTVSRIRTEHFPLTLESARPSHTSQYLCASSPGWDEQFFGPGTRLTVL.

The chain joins TRBV5-4 to TRBJ2-7; D gene ambiguous. The CDR3 runs 14 residues. V was cut by 0 bases and J by 3 bases, with 10 bases left in between. In germline, CDR1 is SGHNT, CDR2 YYREEE (reference sequence). CDR3 in DNA: TGTGCCAGCAGCTTGGAGCCACCCGACTACGAGCAGTACTTC. Translated: CASSLEPPDYEQYF.

The V call is TRBV18, the J call TRBJ2-2; D not resolved. V was clipped by 3 bases and J by 5 bases, with 13 bases between them. Germline lookup yields CDR1 KGHSH and CDR2 LQKENI. The CDR3 covers 15 residues. The DNA of the CDR3 is TGTGCCAGCTCACCGTTGGATCGGAAAACCGGGGAGCTGTTTTTT. Translation gives CASSPLDRKTGELFF. The whole variable domain, remainder taken from reference TRBV18 and TRBJ2-2, is NAGVMQNPRHLVRRRGQEARLRCSPMKGHSHVYWYRQLPEEGLKFMVYLQKENIIDESGMPKERFSAEFPKEGPSILRIQQVVRGDSAAYFCASSPLDRKTGELFFGEGSRLTVL.

This clone came up a few times. V is TRBV27 and J is TRBJ1-6, with 7 nucleotides matching TRBD1. The germline V gene has CDR1 MNHEY and CDR2 SMNVEV (reference sequence). With V trimmed by 3 bases and J by 10 bases, 0 bases remained unmatched. The CDR3 loop spans 12 amino acids. The CDR3 region has the DNA TGTGCCAGCAGTTTGGGACAGTCACCCCTCCACTTT. It translates to CASSLGQSPLHF.

The J gene is TRBJ2-1, the V gene TRBV7-2; 9 bases agree with TRBD2. This CDR3 has 16 residues. Losses at the gene ends were 6 bases for V and 2 bases for J; bases not matched to a gene: 8. Germline V gene lookup returns CDR1 SGHTA and CDR2 FQGNSA. This CDR3 reads CASSPLRGGTYNEQFF. CDR3 nucleotide sequence: TGTGCCAGCAGTCCCTTGCGGGGGGGCACCTACAATGAGCAGTTCTTC.

The chain combines TRBV5-1 with TRBJ2-2; D is unresolved. Germline CDR1 is SGHRS and CDR2 is YFSETQ. Trimming took 2 bases from V and 7 from J, leaving 6 bases between them. The CDR3 is 12 amino acids. The CDR3 DNA reads TGCGCCAGCAGCTTTGGGGACGGGGAGCTGTTTTTT. This encodes CASSFGDGELFF.

This clone occurred a few times. The rearrangement joins TRBV7-2 to TRBJ2-7, with 8 bases aligning to TRBD2. The CDR3 consists of 18 residues. In germline, CDR1 is SGHTA, CDR2 FQGNSA. V trimming: 1 base; J trimming: 5 bases; junction bases outside the gene matches: 16. CDR3 coding DNA: TGTGCCAGCAGCTTAGTTGGGGGAGCGGGAGATATTTTCCACGAGCAGTACTTC. As protein: CASSLVGGAGDIFHEQYF.

The CDR3 here is CASNRDRRNSPLHF. CDR3 bases: TGTGCCAGCAACAGGGACAGGAGAAATTCACCCCTCCACTTT. This chain connects TRBV6-1 to TRBJ1-6; 8 bases match TRBD1. CDR3 length: 14 residues. With V trimmed by 7 bases and J by 7 bases, 6 bases remained unmatched. CDR1 is MNHNS and CDR2 is SASEGT in the germline V gene.

This clone came up a few times. The V call is TRBV29-1, the J call TRBJ2-3; 8 bases map to TRBD2. The CDR3 is 14 amino acids. J lost 3 bases, V lost 8 bases, and 10 bases had no gene match. Germline V gene sequence: CDR1 SQVTM, CDR2 ANQGSEA. CDR3: CSLRGGRGTDTQYF. For the CDR3, the DNA is TGCAGCCTCCGGGGGGGGCGAGGTACAGATACGCAGTATTTT.

This clone showed up just a few times. V and J are TRBV7-2 and TRBJ2-7; TRBD1 agrees at 10 bases. CDR1 SGHTA and CDR2 FQGNSA come from the germline V gene. This CDR3 has 15 amino acids. The V segment lost 4 bases and the J segment 3 bases; nucleotides outside the gene matches: 6. CDR3 in DNA: TGTGCCAGCAGCTCCCTCGGACAGGGGGTCTACGAGCAGTACTTC. Translating it yields CASSSLGQGVYEQYF.

The chain employs TRBV7-9 and TRBJ2-7; 8 bases match TRBD1. After removal of 5 bases from V and 6 bases from J, the junction contained 15 bases not matched to a gene. The germline V gene encodes CDR1 SEHNR and CDR2 FQNEAQ (reference sequence). The CDR3 length is 16 residues. For the CDR3, the DNA is TGTGCCAGCAGCACCGACAGGGGCTCTTCCGGTCGCGAGCAGTACTTC. Translating it yields CASSTDRGSSGREQYF.

This clone has a handful of counts. The chain employs TRBV14 and TRBJ2-7; perhaps TRBD1 as D (5 bases). Germline lookup yields CDR1 SGHDN and CDR2 FVKESK. Trimming pared 1 base from V and 3 bases from J, leaving 10 bases between. The CDR3 runs to 14 residues. DNA of the CDR3: TGTGCCAGCAGCCAAGTACCGACAGTCTACGAGCAGTACTTC. Amino acids: CASSQVPTVYEQYF.

J is TRBJ2-5 and V is TRBV9; possible D gene TRBD2, 5 bases. The CDR3 is made up of 15 amino acids. V lost 4 bases, J lost 5 bases, and 18 bases lay in between. Germline-derived CDR1 and CDR2 are SGDLS and YYNGEE. The CDR3 loop reads CASSPLGETGETQYF. CDR3 bases: TGTGCCAGCAGCCCCCTTGGGGAGACTGGGGAGACCCAGTACTTC.

This chain joins TRBV30 and TRBJ2-3, with D possibly called TRBD1 or TRBD2 (5 bases each). CDR3 size: 13 residues. The germline gives CDR1 GTSNPN, CDR2 SVGIG (reference sequence). V gave up 6 bases and J gave up 2 bases, with 12 bases separating them. CDR3 amino acids: CACSPGTTDTQYF. The DNA for the CDR3 is TGTGCCTGCAGTCCGGGGACCACAGATACGCAGTATTTT.